These 8 T cell receptor beta chains were sequenced from one sample in a study of blood T cell repertoires in COVID-19. Only in-frame clones appear in the TCRdb table, and some are missing; sequencing was by immunoSEQ multiplex PCR. The data contain under 200,000 clones, 70% to 90% of them singletons. Sequenced input: peripheral blood. Receptors were obtained from a man aged 50 to 60 with active or convalescent COVID-19.

V usage is TRBV20-1 and J usage is TRBJ1-2; the match to TRBD1 covers 8 bases. The CDR3 totals 11 residues. From germline, CDR1 is DFQATT and CDR2 SNEGSKA (reference sequence). Trimming took 6 bases from V and 8 from J; bases not matched to a gene: 5. The CDR3 sequence: CSARQGRGYTF. DNA for the CDR3: TGCAGTGCCAGACAGGGGCGGGGCTACACCTTC.

This chain joins TRBV19 and TRBJ1-2; 11 bases are shared with TRBD1. This CDR3 has 16 residues. Germline-derived CDR1 and CDR2 are LNHDA and SQIVND (reference sequence). The V and J ends lost 5 bases and 5 bases, in that order; junction bases with no gene match: 10. The chain's CDR3 is CASSLQGQGANYGYTF. In nucleotides, the CDR3 is TGTGCCAGTAGTCTGCAAGGACAGGGGGCGAATTATGGCTACACCTTC.

The chain carries TRBV6-1 and TRBJ1-1; D remains ambiguous. This CDR3 comprises 14 residues. V was trimmed by 2 bases and J by 0 bases, leaving 7 bases between them. Germline lookup yields CDR1 MNHNS and CDR2 SASEGT. The CDR3 is CASSETRMNTEAFF. CDR3 coding DNA: TGTGCCAGCAGTGAAACCAGAATGAACACTGAAGCTTTCTTT.

The rearrangement uses TRBV27 and TRBJ1-3; 8 positions agree with TRBD1. The V and J ends lost 6 bases and 2 bases, in that order; junction bases with no gene match: 9. Germline V gene sequence: CDR1 MNHEY, CDR2 SMNVEV (reference sequence). The CDR3 runs 16 residues. CDR3 sequence (DNA): TGTGCCAGCAGGCCAACAGGGGGAGGGGCTGGAAACACCATATATTTT. Translation gives CASRPTGGGAGNTIYF.

The chain has TRBV27 and TRBJ1-1; perhaps TRBD1 as D (5 bases). V lost 5 bases and J 0 bases, leaving 16 bases between the germline ends. Per the germline V gene, CDR1 is MNHEY and CDR2 is SMNVEV (reference sequence). This CDR3 comprises 16 residues. The CDR3: CASSKKGRFMNTEAFF. CDR3 sequence (DNA): TGTGCCAGCAGTAAGAAGGGGAGGTTCATGAACACTGAAGCTTTCTTT.

V usage is TRBV12-3 or TRBV12-4 and J usage is TRBJ1-2; 8 bases line up with TRBD1. V trimming: 6 bases; J trimming: 8 bases; junction bases outside the gene matches: 8. The CDR3 has 13 amino acids. This CDR3 is CASRATGAGGYTF. The CDR3 bases are TGTGCCAGCAGGGCGACAGGGGCAGGGGGCTACACCTTC.

This clone came up once. The chain links TRBV4-2 to TRBJ1-4; 9 bases match TRBD1. CDR3 length: 15 amino acids. Germline V gene data show CDR1 as LGHNA and CDR2 as YNFKEQ. J lost 16 bases, V lost 0 bases, and 12 bases had no gene match. CDR3 region: CASSQDPGEDRGTFF. The CDR3, as DNA: TGTGCCAGCAGCCAAGATCCGGGGGAAGACAGGGGGACGTTTTTT.

The genes are TRBV18 and TRBJ1-2; D is unresolved. The V and J ends lost 2 bases and 8 bases respectively, with 12 bases between them. This CDR3 has 13 residues. Germline V CDR1 and CDR2: KGHSH, LQKENI. The chain's CDR3 is CASSPAGVEGYTF. CDR3 nucleotides: TGTGCCAGCTCACCAGCGGGCGTTGAGGGCTACACCTTC.